This TCR beta chain was recovered during a study of blood T cell repertoires in COVID-19. As for the study in general: Nucleic acid was either cDNA or gDNA, and it came from T cells, B-cell-depleted T cells, or PBMCs.

V was pared by 3 bases and J by 2 bases, with 10 bases between. There are 13 residues in the CDR3. The germline V gene encodes CDR1 DFQATT and CDR2 SNEGSKA (reference sequence). Source study methods: Estimates of nucleated cell counts were drawn from the amplification of reference gene primers. Using immunoSEQ multiplex PCR, the repertoire was profiled, and TCRdb retains in-frame clones only, with some absent. The D gene and trimming were derived from the DNA, and the V and J assignments and clone size from that table. Altogether tens of thousands of clones are present, 75% to 85% being singletons, with the ten largest covering over 15%.

This clonotype originated in a woman aged 80 or older with acute or convalescent COVID-19. The chain links TRBV20-1 to TRBJ1-2; no clear D gene. Sequencing used peripheral blood. CDR3 nucleotides: TGCAGTGCTAGTAGGCAGGCGAACTATGGCTACACCTTC. Amino acids: CSASRQANYGYTF.